What follows are 18 T cell receptor beta chains derived from one specimen sequenced in a study of T cells in Graves' hyperthyroidism and ophthalmopathy. Amplification of TCR beta CDR3 regions used RNA as the template. HTBI primers were employed in a first-round RT-PCR of the TCR CDR3. One entry per CDR3 protein results from TCRdb running MiXCR on the multiplex PCR reads. Of about 570,000 distinct CDR3 sequences listed, about half are singletons. Input material: peripheral blood or thyroid tissue (not recorded which). The receptors were gathered from an adult woman with Graves' disease, either hyperthyroidism or ophthalmopathy (not recorded which).

This clonotype was counted only a few times. The V call is TRBV9, the J call TRBJ2-2, with D uncertain. Deletions cut 0 bases from V and 4 bases from J, with 7 bases between. This CDR3 is 14 amino acids long. Germline V gene lookup returns CDR1 SGDLS and CDR2 YYNGEE. The CDR3 is CASSVDPITGELFF. CDR3 in DNA: TGTGCCAGCAGCGTAGACCCCATCACCGGGGAGCTGTTTTTT.

This clonotype has at least ten counts. The V call is TRBV7-2, the J call TRBJ2-7; 7 bases fit TRBD2. The CDR3 contains 14 residues. Germline V gives CDR1 SGHTA, CDR2 FQGNSA. V was pared by 5 bases and J by 2 bases, with 6 bases of the junction left unmatched. The CDR3 sequence is CASSAEAGAYEQYF. In DNA form, the CDR3 reads TGTGCCAGCAGCGCAGAGGCGGGAGCCTACGAGCAGTACTTC.

This clonotype was found a few times. This sequence joins TRBV2 and TRBJ1-5; no clear D gene. This CDR3 has 13 amino acids. V shed 10 bases and J shed 9 bases, with 19 bases lying between them. Germline lookup yields CDR1 SNHLY and CDR2 FYNNEI. CDR3 protein: CATQRASEGPQHF. CDR3 in DNA: TGTGCCACCCAGCGGGCCAGCGAAGGGCCCCAGCATTTT.

The chain carries TRBV15 and TRBJ2-2, with D possibly being TRBD2 (6 bases). The CDR3 is 16 residues long. The V end lost 1 base, the J end lost 3 bases, and 12 bases lay between the germline ends. Germline V gene data show CDR1 as LNHNV and CDR2 as YYDKDF (reference sequence). The CDR3 protein is CATSRAGAGYTGELFF. In DNA, the CDR3 is TGTGCCACCAGCAGAGCGGGAGCGGGTTACACCGGGGAGCTGTTTTTT. Based on the CDR3 plus reference TRBV15 and TRBJ2-2, the full variable domain is DAMVIQNPRYQVTQFGKPVTLSCSQTLNHNVMYWYQQKSSQAPKLLFHYYDKDFNNEADTPDNFQSRRPNTSFCFLDIRSPGLGDTAMYLCATSRAGAGYTGELFFGEGSRLTVL.

The V call is TRBV10-3, the J call TRBJ2-5; TRBD1 or TRBD2 may be the D gene (6 bases each). The length of the CDR3 is 15 residues. V was trimmed by 10 bases and J by 1 base, leaving 19 bases between them. Germline CDR1 is ENHRY and CDR2 is SYGVKD. The CDR3 region is CATTRDWDTQETQYF. In DNA, the CDR3 is TGTGCCACCACCCGGGACTGGGACACCCAAGAGACCCAGTACTTC.

Many counts were recorded for this clonotype. V is TRBV14 and J is TRBJ2-2, with 8 bases that match TRBD1. Germline V gives CDR1 SGHDN, CDR2 FVKESK. The length of the CDR3 is 16 residues. Trimming took 0 bases from V and 5 from J; bases not matched to a gene: 5. The CDR3: CASSQDGQGETGELFF. The CDR3 DNA reads as TGTGCCAGCAGCCAAGATGGACAGGGAGAAACCGGGGAGCTGTTTTTT.

The chain links TRBV29-1 to TRBJ1-1; D is unclear. This CDR3 is 14 amino acids long. V was shortened by 8 bases and J by 0 bases, with 16 bases between the two germline ends. Per germline, CDR1 SQVTM and CDR2 ANQGSEA. CDR3 sequence reads: CSSIRTAMNTEAFF. CDR3 nucleotides: TGCAGCTCCATAAGGACTGCTATGAACACTGAAGCTTTCTTT.

This clonotype was detected once. V gene TRBV15 combines with J gene TRBJ2-6; TRBD2 might be the D (6 bases). V was cut by 3 bases and J by 2 bases, with 26 bases left in between. The CDR3 spans 21 residues. Germline V gene lookup returns CDR1 LNHNV and CDR2 YYDKDF (reference sequence). The CDR3 bases are TGTGCCACCAGCAGTGTGGGAGTTGGCGGGAACCCAAAGGCTGGGGCCAACGTCCTGACTTTC. As protein: CATSSVGVGGNPKAGANVLTF.

This clonotype was recorded many times. This chain joins TRBV10-3 and TRBJ1-5; 7 nucleotides agree with TRBD1. The ends lost 3 bases at V and 4 bases at J; junction bases unmatched: 6. Germline CDR1 ENHRY, CDR2 SYGVKD. This CDR3 is built from 15 residues. CDR3 residues: CAISEGGSENQPQHF. The DNA for the CDR3 is TGTGCCATCAGTGAAGGGGGCTCTGAGAATCAGCCCCAGCATTTT.

CDR3 sequence (DNA): TGTGCCAGCAACGATAAACTAGCGGGAGTAGAGACCCAGTACTTC. This encodes CASNDKLAGVETQYF. The chain links TRBV2 to TRBJ2-5; 11 bases match TRBD2. With 7 bases clipped from V and 4 bases from J, the junction kept 8 bases outside the gene matches. Germline values: CDR1 SNHLY, CDR2 FYNNEI. CDR3 size: 15 residues.

This clonotype was observed once. V and J are TRBV10-3 and TRBJ2-7; tentatively, D is TRBD1 or TRBD2 (5 bases each). The CDR3 has 15 amino acids. Per the germline V gene, CDR1 is ENHRY and CDR2 is SYGVKD. The V end was cut by 8 bases, the J end by 3 bases, with 20 bases between. The CDR3 loop reads CAIQPGRGQGYEQYF. CDR3 sequence (DNA): TGTGCCATCCAACCGGGACGGGGCCAGGGCTACGAGCAGTACTTC.

At least ten counts were recorded for this clonotype. The J gene is TRBJ1-2, the V gene TRBV7-9; 7 nucleotides agree with TRBD1. CDR1 is SEHNR and CDR2 is FQNEAQ in the germline V gene (reference sequence). The CDR3 spans 14 residues. J lost 6 bases, V lost 2 bases, and 6 bases had no gene match. This CDR3 is CASSLKGARDGYTF. The DNA for the CDR3 is TGTGCCAGCAGCTTAAAGGGGGCAAGAGATGGCTACACCTTC.

This clonotype was recorded a few times. The chain joins TRBV28 to TRBJ1-2, with D hard to call. V lost 2 bases, J lost 3 bases, and 13 bases lay in between. Germline V lookup: CDR1 MDHEN, CDR2 SYDVKM. This CDR3 comprises 15 residues. CDR3 region: CASSLPRHLHYGYTF. The CDR3 coding sequence is TGTGCCAGCAGTTTACCCCGACACCTCCACTATGGCTACACCTTC.

The table lists this clonotype with many counts. The rearrangement joins TRBV28 to TRBJ2-7, with a tentative D call TRBD1 (6 bases). The CDR3 covers 11 residues. Germline V gene lookup returns CDR1 MDHEN and CDR2 SYDVKM. V lost 9 bases, J lost 2 bases, and 8 bases lay in between. In nucleotides, the CDR3 is TGTGCCAGTGGACAGACCTACGAGCAGTACTTC. It translates to CASGQTYEQYF.

The chain uses TRBV7-4 and TRBJ1-1, with D perhaps matching TRBD1 (5 bases). Trimming pared 5 bases from V and 7 bases from J, leaving 20 bases between. Per germline, CDR1 SGHVT and CDR2 SQSDAQ. CDR3 size: 15 residues. CDR3 loop: CASSQWGEGANEAFF. CDR3 bases: TGTGCCAGCAGCCAGTGGGGGGAAGGCGCTAATGAAGCTTTCTTT.

The rearrangement uses TRBV20-1 and TRBJ1-4, with a tentative D call TRBD1 (5 bases). Per germline, CDR1 DFQATT and CDR2 SNEGSKA (reference sequence). This CDR3 region has 14 residues. V was shortened by 6 bases and J by 6 bases, with 17 bases between the two germline ends. The CDR3 nucleotides are TGCAGTGCCCCGATCGGGGGATCTTATGAAAAACTGTTTTTT. It translates to CSAPIGGSYEKLFF.

This clonotype was counted many times. This chain uses TRBV20-1 with TRBJ1-4, with D unresolved. The CDR3 loop spans 12 amino acids. Looked up from germline, CDR1 is DFQATT and CDR2 is SNEGSKA (reference sequence). V lost 4 bases and J lost 4, with 7 bases in between. The CDR3 protein is CSATGDNEKLFF. DNA for the CDR3: TGCAGTGCTACCGGGGATAATGAAAAACTGTTTTTT.

This clonotype was recorded many times. The chain is built from TRBV20-1 and TRBJ2-7; a possible D gene is TRBD1 (6 bases). CDR1 is DFQATT and CDR2 is SNEGSKA in the germline V gene (reference sequence). The germline V and J ends were trimmed by 3 bases and 3 bases, with 12 bases remaining between them. This CDR3 comprises 13 residues. CDR3 in amino acids: CSARTGTIYEQYF. The CDR3 nucleotides read TGCAGTGCTAGGACCGGGACAATCTACGAGCAGTACTTC.